These T cell receptor beta chains were read from a single sample in a study of shared clonotypes between healthy human individuals. Measured with immunoSEQ multiplex PCR; TCRdb has only the in-frame clones, and not every one. The sample carries hundreds of thousands of clones, 85% to 95% recorded once. The specimen sequenced was naive CD8+ T cells sorted from blood. The receptors here all came from a woman younger than 45 in good health. CDR3s include the opening cysteine and the closing phenylalanine or tryptophan. A D gene is named only where the DNA matches it firmly. Rows give clone size only sometimes, using once, few, many, or a class for an expanded clone.

V: TRBV11-2
D: TRBD1
size: NA
J: TRBJ2-7
CDR3: CASSFQTGPRLPYEQYF
DNA: TGTGCCAGCAGCTTCCAGACAGGGCCCCGTCTCCCCTACGAGCAGTACTTC

V: TRBV19
D: TRBD2
size: NA
J: TRBJ2-5
CDR3: CASSIDLETSGQETQYF
DNA: TGTGCCAGTAGTATAGATCTCGAGACTAGCGGCCAAGAGACCCAGTACTTC

V: TRBV2
D: NA
size: NA
J: TRBJ2-7
CDR3: CASTPKDHYEQYF
DNA: TGTGCCAGCACCCCAAAAGACCACTACGAGCAGTACTTC

V: TRBV27
D: NA
size: NA
J: TRBJ1-5
CDR3: CASRGAGVSNQPQHF
DNA: TGTGCCAGCCGGGGGGCAGGGGTGAGCAATCAGCCCCAGCATTTT

V: TRBV5-1
D: TRBD2
size: NA
J: TRBJ2-1
CDR3: CASSLDTSGAVNEQFF
DNA: TGCGCCAGCAGCTTGGACACTAGCGGTGCTGTCAATGAGCAGTTCTTC

V: TRBV28
D: NA
size: NA
J: TRBJ1-2
CDR3: CASSFRQEDGYTF
DNA: TGTGCCAGCAGTTTTCGACAGGAAGATGGCTACACCTTC

V: TRBV6-1
D: NA
size: NA
J: TRBJ2-1
CDR3: CASRKWDNEQFF
DNA: TGTGCCAGCAGGAAGTGGGACAATGAGCAGTTCTTC

V: TRBV2
D: NA
size: NA
J: TRBJ2-3
CDR3: CASSDPGPPWDTDTQYF
DNA: TGTGCCAGCAGTGACCCGGGCCCACCTTGGGATACAGATACGCAGTATTTT

V: TRBV11-2
D: TRBD1
size: NA
J: TRBJ2-5
CDR3: CASSLGLDRIGETQYF
DNA: TGTGCCAGCAGCTTAGGTCTGGACAGGATAGGAGAGACCCAGTACTTC

V: TRBV27
D: TRBD2
size: NA
J: TRBJ2-7
CDR3: CASRLAGGPVYEQYF
DNA: TGTGCCAGCAGATTAGCGGGAGGGCCTGTCTACGAGCAGTACTTC

V: TRBV29-1
D: NA
size: NA
J: TRBJ2-6
CDR3: CSVEVGQGRSSGANVLTF
DNA: TGCAGCGTTGAGGTTGGGCAGGGGCGTAGCTCTGGGGCCAACGTCCTGACTTTC

V: TRBV19
D: TRBD1
size: NA
J: TRBJ2-7
CDR3: CASSTGQGASEQYF
DNA: TGTGCCAGTAGTACCGGACAGGGGGCGAGCGAGCAGTACTTC

V: TRBV13
D: NA
size: NA
J: TRBJ2-1
CDR3: CASSRRQGFNEQFF
DNA: TGTGCCAGCAGCCGCAGGCAGGGTTTCAATGAGCAGTTCTTC

V: TRBV7-6
D: TRBD2
size: NA
J: TRBJ2-7
CDR3: CASSQRYSGTYFYEQYF
DNA: TGTGCCAGCAGCCAAAGATATAGCGGGACCTATTTTTACGAGCAGTACTTC

V: TRBV10-1
D: TRBD1
size: NA
J: TRBJ2-1
CDR3: CASSDPGQGPPSSYNEQFF
DNA: TGCGCCAGCAGTGACCCGGGACAGGGACCTCCTAGCTCCTACAATGAGCAGTTCTTC

V: TRBV10-3
D: TRBD2
size: NA
J: TRBJ2-1
CDR3: CAISEEREWGRNEQFF
DNA: TGTGCCATCAGTGAAGAGCGGGAGTGGGGCCGCAATGAGCAGTTCTTC

V: TRBV7-8
D: NA
size: NA
J: TRBJ2-1
CDR3: CASSSRGDPYNEQFF
DNA: TGTGCCAGCAGCTCAAGGGGGGATCCCTACAATGAGCAGTTCTTC

V: TRBV19
D: NA
size: NA
J: TRBJ1-5
CDR3: CASRPTDYSNQPQHF
DNA: TGTGCCAGTAGACCGACAGACTATAGCAATCAGCCCCAGCATTTT

V: TRBV25-1
D: TRBD1
size: NA
J: TRBJ2-1
CDR3: CASSETGGNYNEQFF
DNA: TGTGCCAGCAGTGAGACAGGGGGAAACTACAATGAGCAGTTCTTC

V: TRBV19
D: TRBD1
size: NA
J: TRBJ1-5
CDR3: CASSIRQGEVQPQHF
DNA: TGTGCCAGTAGTATTAGACAGGGAGAGGTTCAGCCCCAGCATTTT

V: TRBV20-1
D: NA
size: NA
J: TRBJ1-1
CDR3: CSAVERGAFF
DNA: TGCAGTGCCGTGGAACGGGGGGCTTTCTTT

V: TRBV27
D: NA
size: NA
J: TRBJ1-6
CDR3: CASRLASLGGADSPLHF
DNA: TGTGCCAGCAGACTAGCCAGCCTTGGGGGTGCGGATTCACCCCTCCACTTT

V: TRBV10-3
D: NA
size: NA
J: TRBJ1-5
CDR3: CASRADNQPQHF
DNA: TGTGCCTCCAGGGCCGACAATCAGCCCCAGCATTTT

V: TRBV19
D: NA
size: NA
J: TRBJ2-5
CDR3: CASSIRDASQETQYF
DNA: TGTGCCAGTAGTATCCGGGACGCATCCCAAGAGACCCAGTACTTC

V: TRBV5-6
D: NA
size: NA
J: TRBJ2-1
CDR3: CASSLAGYEQFF
DNA: TGTGCCAGCAGCTTGGCGGGGTATGAGCAGTTCTTC

V: TRBV13
D: NA
size: NA
J: TRBJ1-5
CDR3: CASSLGDQPQHF
DNA: TGTGCCAGCAGCTTAGGCGACCAGCCCCAGCATTTT

V: TRBV29-1
D: NA
size: NA
J: TRBJ1-1
CDR3: CSVEMNTEAFF
DNA: TGCAGCGTTGAGATGAACACTGAAGCTTTCTTT

V: TRBV13
D: NA
size: NA
J: TRBJ2-1
CDR3: CASSPLRVGEQFF
DNA: TGTGCCAGCAGCCCCCTCCGGGTTGGGGAGCAGTTCTTC

V: TRBV28
D: TRBD1
size: NA
J: TRBJ2-7
CDR3: CASSYPSLGTGDPYEQYF
DNA: TGTGCCAGCTCCTACCCCAGTCTAGGGACAGGGGATCCCTACGAGCAGTACTTC

V: TRBV9
D: NA
size: NA
J: TRBJ2-7
CDR3: CASSVDGQEQYF
DNA: TGTGCCAGCAGCGTCGACGGACAAGAGCAGTACTTC

V: TRBV6-5
D: TRBD2
size: NA
J: TRBJ2-7
CDR3: CASSPGTTTYEQYF
DNA: TGTGCCAGCAGTCCCGGGACTACCACCTACGAGCAGTACTTC

V: TRBV6-4
D: NA
size: NA
J: TRBJ2-1
CDR3: CASSDSAGNMNEQFF
DNA: TGTGCCAGCAGTGACTCGGCAGGGAATATGAATGAGCAGTTCTTC

V: TRBV6-5
D: NA
size: NA
J: TRBJ2-7
CDR3: CASGPLTGPYF
DNA: TGTGCCAGCGGTCCTCTTACAGGTCCGTACTTC

V: TRBV5-4
D: NA
size: NA
J: TRBJ2-6
CDR3: CASSLAFGGANVLTF
DNA: TGTGCCAGCAGCTTGGCTTTTGGTGGGGCCAACGTCCTGACTTTC

V: TRBV19
D: TRBD1
size: NA
J: TRBJ2-7
CDR3: CASRDRMTSYEQYF
DNA: TGTGCCAGCCGGGACAGGATGACCTCCTACGAGCAGTACTTC

V: TRBV5-6
D: NA
size: NA
J: TRBJ1-5
CDR3: CASSNRGNQPQHF
DNA: TGTGCCAGCAGCAACCGGGGGAATCAGCCCCAGCATTTT

V: TRBV18
D: NA
size: NA
J: TRBJ2-7
CDR3: CASSPPGPRQAYEQYF
DNA: TGTGCCAGCTCACCACCGGGGCCTCGACAGGCCTACGAGCAGTACTTC

V: TRBV4-2
D: TRBD2
size: NA
J: TRBJ2-1
CDR3: CASSQTGALAGDLSHNEQFF
DNA: TGTGCCAGCAGCCAAACCGGGGCACTAGCGGGAGATCTTTCCCACAATGAGCAGTTCTTC

V: TRBV28
D: TRBD1
size: once
J: TRBJ1-6
CDR3: CASSLTGDISPLHF
DNA: TGTGCCAGCAGTCTCACAGGGGATATTTCACCCCTCCACTTT

V: TRBV27
D: TRBD2
size: NA
J: TRBJ2-7
CDR3: CASSLREGRYEQYF
DNA: TGTGCCAGCAGTTTGCGGGAGGGCCGATACGAGCAGTACTTC

V: TRBV9
D: TRBD1
size: once
J: TRBJ2-7
CDR3: CASSPPPDRVDEQYF
DNA: TGTGCCAGCAGCCCCCCCCCGGACAGGGTCGACGAGCAGTACTTC

V: TRBV28
D: NA
size: NA
J: TRBJ2-2
CDR3: CAEQPPNTGELFF
DNA: TGTGCAGAACAGCCACCGAACACCGGGGAGCTGTTTTTT

V: TRBV4-2
D: TRBD2
size: NA
J: TRBJ2-1
CDR3: CASSQEPAGVWNEQFF
DNA: TGTGCCAGCAGCCAAGAGCCAGCGGGAGTATGGAATGAGCAGTTCTTC

V: TRBV19
D: NA
size: NA
J: TRBJ2-1
CDR3: CASSILRSSYNEQFF
DNA: TGTGCCAGTAGTATCTTGCGGAGCTCCTACAATGAGCAGTTCTTC

V: TRBV5-4
D: TRBD2
size: NA
J: TRBJ2-7
CDR3: CASSLARTSGPYEQYF
DNA: TGTGCCAGCAGCTTGGCCAGAACTAGCGGACCCTACGAGCAGTACTTC

V: TRBV6-5
D: NA
size: NA
J: TRBJ2-7
CDR3: CASSQEEGSSYEQYF
DNA: TGTGCCAGCAGCCAAGAAGAGGGGAGCTCCTACGAGCAGTACTTC

V: TRBV7-9
D: NA
size: NA
J: TRBJ2-7
CDR3: CASSSALFKNEQYF
DNA: TGTGCCAGCAGCTCCGCTTTGTTTAAAAACGAGCAGTACTTC

V: TRBV28
D: TRBD1
size: NA
J: TRBJ2-7
CDR3: CASTLEVGQSYEQYF
DNA: TGTGCCAGCACCTTGGAGGTGGGACAGAGCTACGAGCAGTACTTC